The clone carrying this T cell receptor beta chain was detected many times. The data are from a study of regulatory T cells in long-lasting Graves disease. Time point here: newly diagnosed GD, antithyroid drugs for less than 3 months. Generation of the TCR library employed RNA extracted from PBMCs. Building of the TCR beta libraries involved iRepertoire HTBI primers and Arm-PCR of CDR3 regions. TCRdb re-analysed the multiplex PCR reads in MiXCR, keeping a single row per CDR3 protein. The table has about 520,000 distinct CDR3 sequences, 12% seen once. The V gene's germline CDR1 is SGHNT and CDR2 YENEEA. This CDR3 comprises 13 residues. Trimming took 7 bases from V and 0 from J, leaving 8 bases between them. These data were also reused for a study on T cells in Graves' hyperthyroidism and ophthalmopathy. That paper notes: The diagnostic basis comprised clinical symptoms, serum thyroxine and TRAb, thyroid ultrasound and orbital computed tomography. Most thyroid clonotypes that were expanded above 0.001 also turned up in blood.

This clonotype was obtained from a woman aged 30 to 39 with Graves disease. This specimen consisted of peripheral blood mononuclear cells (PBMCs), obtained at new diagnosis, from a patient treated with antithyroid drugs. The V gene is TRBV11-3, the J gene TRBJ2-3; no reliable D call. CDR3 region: CASTIASTDTQYF. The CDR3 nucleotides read TGTGCCAGCACCATTGCTAGCACAGATACGCAGTATTTT.